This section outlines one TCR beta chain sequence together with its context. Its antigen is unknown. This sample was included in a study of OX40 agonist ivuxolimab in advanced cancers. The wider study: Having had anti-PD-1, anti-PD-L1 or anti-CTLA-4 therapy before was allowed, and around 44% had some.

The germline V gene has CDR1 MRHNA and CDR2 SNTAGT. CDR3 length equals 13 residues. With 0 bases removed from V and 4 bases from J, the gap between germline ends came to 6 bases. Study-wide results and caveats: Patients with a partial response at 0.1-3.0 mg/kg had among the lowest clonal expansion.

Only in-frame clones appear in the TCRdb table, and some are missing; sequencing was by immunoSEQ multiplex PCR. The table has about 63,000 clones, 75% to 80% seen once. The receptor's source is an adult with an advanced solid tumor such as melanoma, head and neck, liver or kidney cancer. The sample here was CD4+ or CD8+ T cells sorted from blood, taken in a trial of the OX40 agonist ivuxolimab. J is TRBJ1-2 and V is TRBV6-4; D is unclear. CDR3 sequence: CASSDSWGYGYTF. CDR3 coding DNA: TGTGCCAGCAGTGACTCTTGGGGCTATGGCTACACCTTC.